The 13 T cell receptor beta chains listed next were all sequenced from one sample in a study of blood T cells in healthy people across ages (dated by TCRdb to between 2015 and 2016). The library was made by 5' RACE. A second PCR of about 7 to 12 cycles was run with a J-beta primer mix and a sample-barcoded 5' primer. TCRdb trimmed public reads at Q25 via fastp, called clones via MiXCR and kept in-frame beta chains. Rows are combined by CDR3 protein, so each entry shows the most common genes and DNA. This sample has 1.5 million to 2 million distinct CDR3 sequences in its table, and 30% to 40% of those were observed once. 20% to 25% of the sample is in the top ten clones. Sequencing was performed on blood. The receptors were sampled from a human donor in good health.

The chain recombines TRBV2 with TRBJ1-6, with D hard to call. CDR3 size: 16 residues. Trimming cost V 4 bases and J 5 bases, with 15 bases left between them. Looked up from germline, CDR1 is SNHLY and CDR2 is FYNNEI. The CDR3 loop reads CASSVDTTEHNSPLHF. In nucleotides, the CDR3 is TGTGCCAGCAGTGTAGACACAACCGAACATAATTCACCCCTCCACTTT.

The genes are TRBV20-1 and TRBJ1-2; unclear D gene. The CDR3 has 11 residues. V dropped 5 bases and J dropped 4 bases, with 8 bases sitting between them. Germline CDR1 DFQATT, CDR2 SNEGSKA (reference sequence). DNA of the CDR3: TGCAGTGCTCGACACCGCTATGGCTACACCTTC. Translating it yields CSARHRYGYTF.

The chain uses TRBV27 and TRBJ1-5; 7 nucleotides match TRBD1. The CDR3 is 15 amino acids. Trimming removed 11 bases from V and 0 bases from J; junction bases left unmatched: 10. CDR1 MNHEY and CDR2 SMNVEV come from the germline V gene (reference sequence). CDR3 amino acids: CAAGQRRYSNQPQHF. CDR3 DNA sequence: TGTGCCGCGGGACAGCGCCGATATAGCAATCAGCCCCAGCATTTT.

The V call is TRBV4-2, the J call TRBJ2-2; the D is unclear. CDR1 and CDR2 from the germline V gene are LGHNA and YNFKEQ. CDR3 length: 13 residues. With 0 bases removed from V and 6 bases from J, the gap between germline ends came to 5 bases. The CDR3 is CASSQDRAGELFF. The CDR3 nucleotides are TGTGCCAGCAGCCAAGATAGAGCCGGGGAGCTGTTTTTT.

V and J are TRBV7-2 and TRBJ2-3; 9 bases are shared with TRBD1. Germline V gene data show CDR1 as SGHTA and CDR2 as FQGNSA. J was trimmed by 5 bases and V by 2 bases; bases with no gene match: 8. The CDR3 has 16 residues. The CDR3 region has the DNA TGTGCCAGCAGCTTACTACGGGGACAGGGAAGAGATACGCAGTATTTT. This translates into CASSLLRGQGRDTQYF.

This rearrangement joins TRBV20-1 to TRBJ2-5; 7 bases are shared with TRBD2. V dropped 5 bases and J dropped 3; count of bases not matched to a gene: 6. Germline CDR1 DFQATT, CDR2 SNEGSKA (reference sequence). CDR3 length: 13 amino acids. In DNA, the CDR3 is TGCAGTGCTTCAGAAAGCGGGGAAGAGACCCAGTACTTC. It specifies CSASESGEETQYF.

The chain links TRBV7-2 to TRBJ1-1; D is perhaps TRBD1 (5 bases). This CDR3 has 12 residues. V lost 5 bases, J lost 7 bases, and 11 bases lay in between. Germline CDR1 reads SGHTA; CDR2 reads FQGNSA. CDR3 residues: CASSLGVVEAFF. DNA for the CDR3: TGTGCCAGCAGCCTAGGGGTGGTTGAAGCTTTCTTT.

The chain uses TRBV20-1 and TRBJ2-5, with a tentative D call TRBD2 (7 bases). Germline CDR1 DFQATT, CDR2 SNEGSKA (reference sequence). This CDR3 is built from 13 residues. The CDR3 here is CSYLSGGGETQYF. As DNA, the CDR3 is TGCAGCTATTTATCGGGGGGCGGGGAGACCCAGTACTTC.

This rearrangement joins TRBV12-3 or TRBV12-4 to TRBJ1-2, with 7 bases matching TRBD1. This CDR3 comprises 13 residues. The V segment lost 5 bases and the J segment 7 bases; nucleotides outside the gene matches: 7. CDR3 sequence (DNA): TGTGCCAGCAGTCCGACAGGGACAAGTGGCTACACCTTC. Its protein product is CASSPTGTSGYTF.

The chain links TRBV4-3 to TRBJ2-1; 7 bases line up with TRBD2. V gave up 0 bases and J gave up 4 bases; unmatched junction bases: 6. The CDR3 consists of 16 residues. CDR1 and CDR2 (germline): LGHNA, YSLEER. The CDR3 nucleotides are TGCGCCAGCAGCCAAGACTACGGGGGGACTTACAATGAGCAGTTCTTC. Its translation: CASSQDYGGTYNEQFF.

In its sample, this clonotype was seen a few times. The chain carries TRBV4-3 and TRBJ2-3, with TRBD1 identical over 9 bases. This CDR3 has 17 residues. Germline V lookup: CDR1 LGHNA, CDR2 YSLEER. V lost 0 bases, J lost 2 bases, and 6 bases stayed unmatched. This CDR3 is CASSQDAGTGTTDTQYF. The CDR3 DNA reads TGCGCCAGCAGCCAAGATGCCGGGACAGGGACCACAGATACGCAGTATTTT.

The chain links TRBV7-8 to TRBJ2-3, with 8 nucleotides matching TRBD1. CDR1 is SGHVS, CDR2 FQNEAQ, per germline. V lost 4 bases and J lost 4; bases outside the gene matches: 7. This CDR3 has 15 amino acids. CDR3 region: CASSSDREVADTQYF. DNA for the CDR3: TGTGCCAGCAGCTCGGACAGGGAAGTAGCAGATACGCAGTATTTT.

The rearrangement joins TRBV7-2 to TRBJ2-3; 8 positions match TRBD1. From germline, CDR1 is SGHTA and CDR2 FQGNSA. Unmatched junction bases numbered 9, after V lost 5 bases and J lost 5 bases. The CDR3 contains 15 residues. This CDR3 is CASSRQGTSLDTQYF. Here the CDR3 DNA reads TGTGCCAGCAGCCGACAGGGGACAAGTTTAGATACGCAGTATTTT.